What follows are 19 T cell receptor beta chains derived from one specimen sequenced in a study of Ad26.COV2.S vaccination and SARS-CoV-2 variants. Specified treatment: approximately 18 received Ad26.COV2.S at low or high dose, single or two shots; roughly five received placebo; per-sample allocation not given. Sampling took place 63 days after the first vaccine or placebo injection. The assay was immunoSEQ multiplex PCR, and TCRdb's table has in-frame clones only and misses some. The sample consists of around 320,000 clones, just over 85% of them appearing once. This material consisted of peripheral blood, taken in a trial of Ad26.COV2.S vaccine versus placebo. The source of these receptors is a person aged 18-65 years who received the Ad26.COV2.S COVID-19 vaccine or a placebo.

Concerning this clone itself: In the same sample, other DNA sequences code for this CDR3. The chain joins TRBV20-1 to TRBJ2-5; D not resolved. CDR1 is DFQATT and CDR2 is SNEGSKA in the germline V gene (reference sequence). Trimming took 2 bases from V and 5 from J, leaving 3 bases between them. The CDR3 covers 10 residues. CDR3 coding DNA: TGCAGTGCTAGAAGGGAGACCCAGTACTTC. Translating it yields CSARRETQYF.

Written as DNA, the CDR3 is TGTGCCAGCAGCTCGGGACTCCAAGTGGGCTATGGCTACACCTTC. It translates to CASSSGLQVGYGYTF. The rearrangement joins TRBV5-4 to TRBJ1-2, with D perhaps matching TRBD1 (5 bases). The V end was cut by 3 bases, the J end by 4 bases, with 16 bases between. This CDR3 contains 15 residues. CDR1 SGHNT and CDR2 YYREEE come from the germline V gene (reference sequence).

The DNA of the CDR3 is TGTGCCAGCAGCGTAGGAGGGGCTGAGCGCGAAGCTTTCTTT. It is translated as CASSVGGAEREAFF. The chain recombines TRBV9 with TRBJ1-1; D possibly corresponds to TRBD1 (5 bases). The CDR3 has 14 amino acids. V gave up 0 bases and J gave up 8 bases, with 14 bases separating them. Germline CDR1 and CDR2: SGDLS and YYNGEE.

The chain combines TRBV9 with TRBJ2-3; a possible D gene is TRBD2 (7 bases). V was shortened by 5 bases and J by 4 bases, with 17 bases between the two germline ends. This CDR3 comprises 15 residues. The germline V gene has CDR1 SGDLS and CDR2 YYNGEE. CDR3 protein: CASSLRGATSDTQYF. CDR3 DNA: TGTGCCAGCAGTCTTCGGGGGGCCACGTCAGATACGCAGTATTTT.

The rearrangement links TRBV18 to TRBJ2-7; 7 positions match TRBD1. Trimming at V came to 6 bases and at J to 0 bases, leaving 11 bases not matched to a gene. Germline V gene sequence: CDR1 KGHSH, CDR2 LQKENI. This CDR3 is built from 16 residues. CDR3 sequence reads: CASSRSPGQYSYEQYF. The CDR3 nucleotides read TGTGCCAGCTCCCGAAGCCCGGGACAGTACTCCTACGAGCAGTACTTC.

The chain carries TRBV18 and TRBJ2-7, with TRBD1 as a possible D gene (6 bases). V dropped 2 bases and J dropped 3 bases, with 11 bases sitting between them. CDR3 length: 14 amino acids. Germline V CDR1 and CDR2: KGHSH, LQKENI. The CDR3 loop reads CASSPEGVNYEQYF. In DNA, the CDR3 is TGTGCCAGCTCACCAGAGGGGGTCAACTACGAGCAGTACTTC.

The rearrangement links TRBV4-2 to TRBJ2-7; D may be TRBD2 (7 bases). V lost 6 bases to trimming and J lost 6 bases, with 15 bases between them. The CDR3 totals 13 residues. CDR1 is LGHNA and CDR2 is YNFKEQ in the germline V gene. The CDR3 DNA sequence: TGTGCCAGCAGGAATACTAGGGGGGGCGAGCAGTACTTC. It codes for CASRNTRGGEQYF.

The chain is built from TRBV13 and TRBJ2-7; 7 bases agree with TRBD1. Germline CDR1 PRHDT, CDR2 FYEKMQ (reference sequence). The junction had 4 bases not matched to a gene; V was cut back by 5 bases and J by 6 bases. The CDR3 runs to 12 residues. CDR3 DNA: TGTGCCAGCAGCCCCGGGACAGCCGAGCAGTACTTC. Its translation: CASSPGTAEQYF.

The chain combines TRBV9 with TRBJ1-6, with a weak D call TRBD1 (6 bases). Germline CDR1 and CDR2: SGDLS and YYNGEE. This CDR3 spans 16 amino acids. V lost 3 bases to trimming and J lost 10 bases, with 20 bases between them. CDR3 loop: CASSDDWTARGSPLHF. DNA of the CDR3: TGTGCCAGCAGCGATGACTGGACTGCAAGGGGGTCACCCCTCCACTTT.

The CDR3 DNA reads TGTGCCAGCAGCTTTGTCGGGGGGGCCGGGGAGACCCAGTACTTC. This translates into CASSFVGGAGETQYF. The genes are TRBV5-4 and TRBJ2-5; 8 bases align to TRBD2. Germline V gives CDR1 SGHNT, CDR2 YYREEE (reference sequence). CDR3 length: 15 residues. The V and J ends lost 2 bases and 5 bases, in that order; junction bases with no gene match: 8.

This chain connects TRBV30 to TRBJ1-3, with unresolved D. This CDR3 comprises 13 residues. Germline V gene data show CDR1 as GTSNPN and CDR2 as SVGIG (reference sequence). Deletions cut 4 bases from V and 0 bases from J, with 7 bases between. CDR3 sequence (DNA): TGTGCCTGGACCCGTAACTCTGGAAACACCATATATTTT. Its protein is CAWTRNSGNTIYF.

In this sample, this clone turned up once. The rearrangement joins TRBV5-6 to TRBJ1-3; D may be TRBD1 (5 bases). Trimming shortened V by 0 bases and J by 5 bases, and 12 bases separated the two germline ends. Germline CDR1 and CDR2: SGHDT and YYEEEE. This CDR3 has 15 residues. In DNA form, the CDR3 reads TGTGCCAGCAGCTTGGTATTGGGGCTCAGAAACACCATATATTTT. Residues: CASSLVLGLRNTIYF.

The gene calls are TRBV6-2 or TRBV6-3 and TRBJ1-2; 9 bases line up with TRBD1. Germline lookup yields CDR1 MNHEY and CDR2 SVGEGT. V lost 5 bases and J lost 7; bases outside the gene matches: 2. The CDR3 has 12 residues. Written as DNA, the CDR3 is TGTGCCAGCAGTCGGGACAGGGTTGGCTACACCTTC. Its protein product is CASSRDRVGYTF.

In DNA, the CDR3 is TGCAGTGCTAGTCCCCCCGTACAGGGGGTCTACGAGCAGTACTTC. Amino acid sequence: CSASPPVQGVYEQYF. V and J are TRBV20-1 and TRBJ2-7; 8 positions match TRBD1. The V and J ends lost 3 bases and 3 bases, in that order; junction bases with no gene match: 10. The CDR3 extends over 15 amino acids. CDR1 is DFQATT and CDR2 is SNEGSKA in the germline V gene (reference sequence).

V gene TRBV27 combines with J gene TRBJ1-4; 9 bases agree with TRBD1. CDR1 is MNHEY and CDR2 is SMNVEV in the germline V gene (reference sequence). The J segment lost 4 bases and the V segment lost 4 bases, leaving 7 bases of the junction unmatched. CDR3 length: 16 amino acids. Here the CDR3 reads CASSSYDRGGNEKLFF. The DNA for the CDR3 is TGTGCCAGCAGTTCTTACGACAGGGGGGGTAATGAAAAACTGTTTTTT.

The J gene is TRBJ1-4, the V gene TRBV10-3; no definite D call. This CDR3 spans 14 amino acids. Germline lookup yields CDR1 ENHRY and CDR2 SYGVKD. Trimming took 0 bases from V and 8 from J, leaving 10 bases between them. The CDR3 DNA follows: TGTGCCATCAGTGAGTCGACTGGCCGCGAAAAACTGTTTTTT. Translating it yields CAISESTGREKLFF.

CDR3 in amino acids: CASSPRLSTNNEQFF. CDR3 bases: TGTGCCAGCAGCCCGCGACTTTCTACTAACAATGAGCAGTTCTTC. This chain connects TRBV7-2 to TRBJ2-1; D is unclear. Looked up from germline, CDR1 is SGHTA and CDR2 is FQGNSA. Trimming pared 5 bases from V and 5 bases from J, leaving 16 bases between. The CDR3 is made up of 15 amino acids. The full variable domain, its missing parts supplied by reference TRBV7-2 and TRBJ2-1, is GAGVSQSPSNKVTEKGKDVELRCDPISGHTALYWYRQSLGQGLEFLIYFQGNSAPDKSGLPSDRFSAERTGGSVSTLTIQRTQQEDSAVYLCASSPRLSTNNEQFFGPGTRLTVL.

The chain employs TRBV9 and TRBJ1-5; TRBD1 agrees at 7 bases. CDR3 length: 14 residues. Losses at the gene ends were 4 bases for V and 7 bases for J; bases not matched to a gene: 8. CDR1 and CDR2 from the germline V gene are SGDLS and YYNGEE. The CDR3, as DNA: TGTGCCAGCAGCCCAGGACAGGACAGGCAGCCCCAGCATTTT. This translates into CASSPGQDRQPQHF. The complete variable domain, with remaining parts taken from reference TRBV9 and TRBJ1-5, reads DSGVTQTPKHLITATGQRVTLRCSPRSGDLSVYWYQQSLDQGLQFLIQYYNGEERAKGNILERFSAQQFPDLHSELNLSSLELGDSALYFCASSPGQDRQPQHFGDGTRLSIL.

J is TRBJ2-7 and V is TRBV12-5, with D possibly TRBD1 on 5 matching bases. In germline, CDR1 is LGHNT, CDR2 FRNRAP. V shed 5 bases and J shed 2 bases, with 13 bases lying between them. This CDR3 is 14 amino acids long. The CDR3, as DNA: TGTGCTAGTGGTCCCCAGGGTGGGCCCTACGAGCAGTACTTC. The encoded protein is CASGPQGGPYEQYF.